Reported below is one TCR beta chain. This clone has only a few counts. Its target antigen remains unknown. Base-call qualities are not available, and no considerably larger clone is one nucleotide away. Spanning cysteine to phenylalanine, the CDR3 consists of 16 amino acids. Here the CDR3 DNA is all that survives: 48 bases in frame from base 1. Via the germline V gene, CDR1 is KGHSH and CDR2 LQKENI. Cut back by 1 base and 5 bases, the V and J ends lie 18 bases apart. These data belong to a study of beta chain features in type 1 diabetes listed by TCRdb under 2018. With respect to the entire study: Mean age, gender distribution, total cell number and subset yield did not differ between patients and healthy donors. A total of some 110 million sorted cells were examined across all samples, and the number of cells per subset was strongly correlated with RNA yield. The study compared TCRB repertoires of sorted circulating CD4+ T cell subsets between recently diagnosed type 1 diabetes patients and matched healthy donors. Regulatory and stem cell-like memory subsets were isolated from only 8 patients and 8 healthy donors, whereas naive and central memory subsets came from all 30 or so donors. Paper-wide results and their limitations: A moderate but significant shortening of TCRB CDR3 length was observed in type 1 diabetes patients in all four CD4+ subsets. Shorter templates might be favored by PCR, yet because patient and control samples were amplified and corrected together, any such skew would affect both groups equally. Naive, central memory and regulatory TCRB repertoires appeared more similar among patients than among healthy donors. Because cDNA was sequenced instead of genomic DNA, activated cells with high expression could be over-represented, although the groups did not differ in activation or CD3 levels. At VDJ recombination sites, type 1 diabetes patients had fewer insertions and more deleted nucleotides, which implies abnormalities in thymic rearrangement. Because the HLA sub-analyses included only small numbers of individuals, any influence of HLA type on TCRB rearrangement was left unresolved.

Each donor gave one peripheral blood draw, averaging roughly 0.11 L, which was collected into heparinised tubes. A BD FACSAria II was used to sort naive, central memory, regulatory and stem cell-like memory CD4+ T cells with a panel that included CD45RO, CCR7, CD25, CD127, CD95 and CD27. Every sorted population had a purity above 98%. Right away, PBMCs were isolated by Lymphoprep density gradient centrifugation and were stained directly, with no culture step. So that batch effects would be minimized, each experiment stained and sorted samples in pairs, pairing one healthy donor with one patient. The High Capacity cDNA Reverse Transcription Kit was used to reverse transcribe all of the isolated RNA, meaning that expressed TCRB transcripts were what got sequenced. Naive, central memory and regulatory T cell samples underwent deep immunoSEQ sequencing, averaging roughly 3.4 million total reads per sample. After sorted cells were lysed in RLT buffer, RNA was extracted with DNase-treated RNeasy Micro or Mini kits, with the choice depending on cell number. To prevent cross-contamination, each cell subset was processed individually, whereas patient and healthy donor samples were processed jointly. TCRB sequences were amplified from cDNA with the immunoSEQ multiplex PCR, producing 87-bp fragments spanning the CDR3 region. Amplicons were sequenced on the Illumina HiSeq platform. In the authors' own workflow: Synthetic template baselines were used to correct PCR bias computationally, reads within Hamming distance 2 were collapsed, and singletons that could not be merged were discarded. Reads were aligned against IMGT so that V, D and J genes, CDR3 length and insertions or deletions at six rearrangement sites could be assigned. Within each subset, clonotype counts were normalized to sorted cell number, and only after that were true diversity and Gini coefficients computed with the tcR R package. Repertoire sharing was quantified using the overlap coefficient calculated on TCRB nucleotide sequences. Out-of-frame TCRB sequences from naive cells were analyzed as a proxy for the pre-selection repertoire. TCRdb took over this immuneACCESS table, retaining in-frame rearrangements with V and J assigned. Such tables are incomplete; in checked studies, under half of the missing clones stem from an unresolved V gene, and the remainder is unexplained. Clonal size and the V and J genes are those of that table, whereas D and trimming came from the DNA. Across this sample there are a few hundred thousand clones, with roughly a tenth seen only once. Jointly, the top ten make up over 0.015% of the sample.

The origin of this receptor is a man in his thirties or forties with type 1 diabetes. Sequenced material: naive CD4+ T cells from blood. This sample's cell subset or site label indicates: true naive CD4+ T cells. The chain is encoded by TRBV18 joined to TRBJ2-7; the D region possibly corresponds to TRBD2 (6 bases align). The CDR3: CASSPLIGGTLDEQYF. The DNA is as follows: TGTGCCAGCTCACCACTTATTGGGGGGACCTTGGACGAGCAGTACTTC.